This T cell receptor beta chain appears in the sequencing data of a study of CD8 T cells in ankylosing spondylitis. Study-level findings and limits: Ankylosing spondylitis blood seemed to carry a telltale TCR beta motif made of about 8 highly homologous variants. Existing reports had already noted some motif variants in reactive arthritis synovial fluid and blood. Disease-linked clones reportedly concentrated significantly in matched ankylosing spondylitis synovial fluid.

Using its own MiXCR run on the 5' RACE reads, TCRdb lists one record per CDR3 protein. This sample has 500,000 or so distinct CDR3 sequences, with over 4% found just once. V shed 4 bases and J 4 bases; nucleotides not matched to a gene: 15. The germline CDR1 and CDR2 sequences are SGHVS and FNYEAQ. This CDR3 is 17 amino acids long. The sample holds many counts of this clonotype. Its cognate antigen is unknown. What was sequenced was blood, either unsorted or a sorted T cell fraction (not recorded which). This clonotype was sampled from a male donor with ankylosing spondylitis. V gene TRBV7-6 combines with J gene TRBJ2-5, with 7 nucleotides matching TRBD1. The CDR3, as DNA: TGTGCCAGCAGCTCGGAACTGTCTGACAGGGCCCGAGAGACCCAGTACTTC. Its protein product is CASSSELSDRARETQYF. Complete variable domain (other parts from reference TRBV7-6 and TRBJ2-5): GAGVSQSPRYKVTKRGQDVALRCDPISGHVSLYWYRQALGQGPEFLTYFNYEAQQDKSGLPNDRFSAERPEGSISTLTIQRTEQRDSAMYRCASSSELSDRARETQYFGPGTRLLVL.